What follows are 15 T cell receptor beta chains derived from one specimen sequenced in a study of cytomegalovirus exposure and HLA in healthy donors. The PCR was carried out with 60 Vbeta primers and 13 Jbeta primers. Sequencing was performed with immunoSEQ multiplex PCR; in TCRdb, only in-frame clones are kept and a portion is missing. The table includes roughly 140,000 clones, roughly 74% detected once. Sequencing was carried out using PBMCs. Every receptor here comes from a woman under 30 in good health and CMV-seropositive.

A few counts support this clone. This chain connects TRBV2 to TRBJ1-6, with D possibly TRBD1 on 6 matching bases. In germline, CDR1 is SNHLY, CDR2 FYNNEI. This CDR3 comprises 13 residues. V shed 8 bases and J shed 7 bases, with 12 bases lying between them. The CDR3 protein is CASLGQWNSPLHF. The CDR3 nucleotides are TGTGCCAGCCTTGGACAGTGGAATTCACCCCTCCACTTT.

The J gene is TRBJ1-5, the V gene TRBV5-6; D is ambiguous. This CDR3 is built from 13 residues. The V and J ends lost 0 bases and 6 bases respectively, with 7 bases between them. Germline-derived CDR1 and CDR2 are SGHDT and YYEEEE. This chain's CDR3 is CASSLAGGQPQHF. CDR3 nucleotide sequence: TGTGCCAGCAGCTTGGCCGGCGGTCAGCCCCAGCATTTT.

The V call is TRBV30, the J call TRBJ1-6, with 7 nucleotides matching TRBD1. Germline CDR1 GTSNPN, CDR2 SVGIG (reference sequence). After removal of 3 bases from V and 7 bases from J, the junction contained 3 bases not matched to a gene. CDR3 length: 13 residues. CDR3 sequence (DNA): TGTGCCTGGAGGACAGGGAACAATTCACCCCTCCACTTT. It yields the protein CAWRTGNNSPLHF.

V usage is TRBV19 and J usage is TRBJ1-1; TRBD1 matches 9 bases. This CDR3 region has 16 residues. In germline, CDR1 is LNHDA, CDR2 SQIVND (reference sequence). Losses at the gene ends were 5 bases for V and 4 bases for J; bases not matched to a gene: 11. The DNA for the CDR3 is TGTGCCAGTAGTCTCACCGGGACAGGGAGGTTCACTGAAGCTTTCTTT. As protein: CASSLTGTGRFTEAFF.

The gene calls are TRBV19 and TRBJ2-1; possible D gene TRBD2, 5 bases. The CDR3 consists of 14 residues. Per germline, CDR1 LNHDA and CDR2 SQIVND (reference sequence). V was pared by 3 bases and J by 8 bases, with 14 bases between. The DNA for the CDR3 is TGTGCCAGTAGTATGAGAACCCAACTAGATGAGCAGTTCTTC. It encodes CASSMRTQLDEQFF.

V and J are TRBV30 and TRBJ2-2, with 9 nucleotides matching TRBD2. Germline-derived CDR1 and CDR2 are GTSNPN and SVGIG (reference sequence). This CDR3 has 14 residues. The V gene end was trimmed by 3 bases and the J gene end by 8 bases; junction bases not matched to a gene: 7. The CDR3, as DNA: TGTGCCTGGAGGCTGCGGGGGGGCCGGGGGGAGCTGTTTTTT. Translated: CAWRLRGGRGELFF.

This clone has more than one count but fewer than ten. The rearrangement joins TRBV30 to TRBJ1-5; D ambiguous. V shed 2 bases and J shed 0 bases, with 11 bases lying between them. Germline lookup yields CDR1 GTSNPN and CDR2 SVGIG (reference sequence). The CDR3 length is 15 residues. The CDR3 DNA is TGTGCCTGGAGTCAGTCAGTCAATAGCAATCAGCCCCAGCATTTT. Protein sequence: CAWSQSVNSNQPQHF.

The chain has TRBV19 and TRBJ2-5; D uncertain. Trimming took off 4 bases at V and 5 bases at J, with 11 bases between the two ends. This CDR3 is 13 amino acids long. Germline-derived CDR1 and CDR2 are LNHDA and SQIVND (reference sequence). CDR3 sequence reads: CASSSSRVETQYF. Written as DNA, the CDR3 is TGTGCCAGTAGTAGCTCCCGGGTTGAGACCCAGTACTTC.

This clone was seen a few times. The V and J genes are TRBV5-4 and TRBJ2-1, with 10 bases fitting TRBD2. The germline V gene encodes CDR1 SGHNT and CDR2 YYREEE (reference sequence). The trim removed 5 bases at V and 2 bases at J, leaving 7 bases unmatched. This CDR3 has 16 amino acids. As DNA, the CDR3 is TGTGCCAGCAGTTCCAGCGGGGGGGCCGCCTACAATGAGCAGTTCTTC. Protein sequence: CASSSSGGAAYNEQFF.

This chain joins TRBV29-1 and TRBJ1-1, with 9 bases identical to TRBD1. This CDR3 has 12 amino acids. V gave up 6 bases and J gave up 5 bases; unmatched junction bases: 4. Germline-derived CDR1 and CDR2 are SQVTM and ANQGSEA. The CDR3 sequence: CSVGTGLTEAFF. CDR3 nucleotides: TGCAGCGTGGGGACAGGGCTAACTGAAGCTTTCTTT.

The V gene is TRBV7-2, the J gene TRBJ2-3; unclear D gene. CDR3 length equals 15 residues. The ends were cut back, 5 bases at V and 0 bases at J, with 12 bases in the middle. Germline-derived CDR1 and CDR2 are SGHTA and FQGNSA. The CDR3 sequence: CASSLFLQSTDTQYF. For the CDR3, the DNA is TGTGCCAGCAGCCTGTTCCTTCAGAGCACAGATACGCAGTATTTT. The entire variable domain, with the rest obtained from reference TRBV7-2 and TRBJ2-3, is as follows: GAGVSQSPSNKVTEKGKDVELRCDPISGHTALYWYRQSLGQGLEFLIYFQGNSAPDKSGLPSDRFSAERTGGSVSTLTIQRTQQEDSAVYLCASSLFLQSTDTQYFGPGTRLTVL.

V is TRBV6-4 and J is TRBJ2-1, with 13 bases matching TRBD2. Germline V gives CDR1 MRHNA, CDR2 SNTAGT. V shed 6 bases, J shed 8 bases, and the junction held 7 bases outside the gene matches. This CDR3 region has 15 residues. The CDR3 region is CASSDGTSGVDEQFF. The CDR3 nucleotides read TGTGCCAGCAGCGATGGGACTAGCGGGGTCGATGAGCAGTTCTTC.

The genes are TRBV7-2 and TRBJ1-6; a weak D match, TRBD1 (5 bases). Trimming stripped 5 bases from V and 9 bases from J, with 14 bases between. CDR3 length: 14 residues. Germline CDR1 is SGHTA and CDR2 is FQGNSA. CDR3 coding DNA: TGTGCCAGCAGCGCAGCGCAGGGTTTTTCACCCCTCCACTTT. Protein: CASSAAQGFSPLHF.

V usage is TRBV9 and J usage is TRBJ2-1; TRBD2 matches at 8 bases. V lost 0 bases and J lost 5; bases outside the gene matches: 7. CDR3 length: 16 amino acids. Germline V gene lookup returns CDR1 SGDLS and CDR2 YYNGEE. The CDR3 DNA sequence: TGTGCCAGCAGCGTAGGTGACGGGGGGGCGCACAATGAGCAGTTCTTC. Residues: CASSVGDGGAHNEQFF.

V usage is TRBV9 and J usage is TRBJ2-2; 8 bases are a match to TRBD1. Trimming took 4 bases from V and 2 from J; bases not matched to a gene: 7. The germline gives CDR1 SGDLS, CDR2 YYNGEE. There are 16 residues in the CDR3. The CDR3 here is CASSTRQGINTGELFF. The CDR3 DNA reads TGTGCCAGCAGCACCCGACAGGGGATAAACACCGGGGAGCTGTTTTTT.